These 5 T cell receptor beta chains originate from one sample sequenced in a study of cytomegalovirus exposure and HLA in healthy donors (dated by TCRdb to about 2017). The library was built by means of the immunoSEQ multiplex PCR assay. For the multiplex PCR, a mixture combining 60 forward primers for TCR Vbeta segments and 13 reverse primers for TCR Jbeta segments was used. The clones in this table, taken by TCRdb from immuneACCESS, are in-frame only. Not every clone is retained; where verified, under half of the shortfall comes from an unresolved V gene, and the cause of the rest is unknown. A total of about 140,000 clones appear in this sample, roughly 72% of them only once. The ten largest clones add up to less than 2.5% of the sample. The material sequenced was PBMCs. The source is a man aged 35 to 55 in good health and CMV-seronegative.

This chain links TRBV7-9 with TRBJ2-5; 11 nucleotides line up with TRBD2. V shed 7 bases and J 5 bases; nucleotides not matched to a gene: 18. The CDR3 is 18 amino acids. Looked up from germline, CDR1 is SEHNR and CDR2 is FQNEAQ (reference sequence). CDR3 loop: CASTSPPFVSGGVETQYF. DNA of the CDR3: TGTGCCAGCACCTCCCCGCCTTTTGTTAGCGGGGGGGTGGAGACCCAGTACTTC.

This clone showed up just once. The chain is built from TRBV4-1 and TRBJ2-6; 9 bases map to TRBD1. The V gene end was trimmed by 4 bases and the J gene end by 0 bases; junction bases not matched to a gene: 10. CDR1 MGHRA and CDR2 YSYEKL come from the germline V gene. This CDR3 region has 19 residues. CDR3 bases: TGCGCCAGCAGCCGCACCGGGACAGGGTCTTTCTCTGGGGCCAACGTCCTGACTTTC. Amino acids: CASSRTGTGSFSGANVLTF.

The chain employs TRBV11-2 and TRBJ2-3; D is perhaps TRBD1 (6 bases). The ends were cut back, 1 base at V and 6 bases at J, with 11 bases in the middle. CDR3 size: 14 residues. Germline assignment: CDR1 SGHAT and CDR2 FQNNGV. The CDR3 region has the DNA TGTGCCAGCAGCTTAGTAGGGGGATTTGATACGCAGTATTTT. Translation gives CASSLVGGFDTQYF. Based on the CDR3 plus reference TRBV11-2 and TRBJ2-3, the full variable domain is EAGVAQSPRYKIIEKRQSVAFWCNPISGHATLYWYQQILGQGPKLLIQFQNNGVVDDSQLPKDRFSAERLKGVDSTLKIQPAKLEDSAVYLCASSLVGGFDTQYFGPGTRLTVL.

This clone turned up a few times. The genes are TRBV10-2 and TRBJ2-7; TRBD1 is a possible D gene (5 bases). Looked up from germline, CDR1 is WSHSY and CDR2 is SAAADI. The CDR3 runs to 13 residues. Trimming stripped 7 bases from V and 4 bases from J, with 14 bases between. This chain's CDR3 is CASMLPGWYEQYF. CDR3 DNA: TGCGCCAGCATGTTGCCAGGGTGGTACGAGCAGTACTTC.

This clone was observed a handful of times. The chain's CDR3 is CASSFTYSTEAFF. The CDR3 nucleotides are TGTGCCAGCAGCTTCACCTATAGCACTGAAGCTTTCTTT. The chain uses TRBV5-6 and TRBJ1-1; D gene unclear. This CDR3 region has 13 residues. Trimming took 2 bases from V and 4 from J, leaving 9 bases between them. Germline V gives CDR1 SGHDT, CDR2 YYEEEE.